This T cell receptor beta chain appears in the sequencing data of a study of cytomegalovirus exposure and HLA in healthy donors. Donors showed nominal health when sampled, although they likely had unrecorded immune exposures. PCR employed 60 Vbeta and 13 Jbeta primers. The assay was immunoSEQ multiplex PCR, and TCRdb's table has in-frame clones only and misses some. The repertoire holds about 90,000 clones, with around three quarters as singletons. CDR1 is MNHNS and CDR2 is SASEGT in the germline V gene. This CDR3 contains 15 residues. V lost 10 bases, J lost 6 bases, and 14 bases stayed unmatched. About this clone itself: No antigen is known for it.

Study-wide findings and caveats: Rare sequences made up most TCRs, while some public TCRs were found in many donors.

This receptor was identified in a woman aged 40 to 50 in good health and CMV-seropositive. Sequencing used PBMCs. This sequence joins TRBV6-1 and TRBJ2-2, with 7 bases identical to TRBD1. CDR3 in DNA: TGTGCCATATCCAGGGCATCCACAGGGGCCGGGGAGCTGTTTTTT. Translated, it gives CAISRASTGAGELFF.